This T cell receptor beta chain was profiled in a study of PD-1 blockade in classical Hodgkin lymphoma (dated by TCRdb to the early 2020s). Background on the whole study: Nivolumab dosing was 3 mg/kg intravenously every 2 weeks, continuing until either disease progression or unacceptable toxicity. To define a peripheral blood immune signature of response to PD-1 blockade in classical Hodgkin lymphoma, the study combined TCR beta sequencing with CyTOF. The paper's findings and limits, for the study overall: Baseline TCR diversity was reported to be lower in newly diagnosed patients than in healthy donors and to be lower still in relapsed/refractory patients. Trial patients with a complete response had baseline diversity similar to that of newly diagnosed patients, while partial responders and progressors had significantly lower diversity. A significant rise by C4D1 was seen in CD4+ but not CD8+ TCR diversity (p=0.0027 vs p=0.16), with the rise being most apparent in complete responders (p=0.02). Diversity was lower in patients who began nivolumab less than 1 year after ASCT, so these patients were left out of later analyses to avoid confounding by immune reconstitution. The study was restricted to a single clinical trial cohort, and the causes of repertoire differences, possibly disease activity or prior therapy, were left undefined.

The germline V gene provides CDR1 SGHTA and CDR2 FQGTGA. The CDR3 sequence holds 15 residues, the cysteine and phenylalanine included. The kept DNA is CDR3 alone, 45 bases in frame from the first base. The V end gives up 5 bases and the J end 4 bases, leaving 11 bases in the junction not matched to a gene. The Qiagen DNeasy kit was used to extract genomic DNA from unsorted PBMCs and from the negatively selected CD4+ and CD8+ fractions. Amplification of TCR beta CDR3 regions was done by immunoSEQ multiplex PCR with primers that anneal to V and J segments. A synthetic immune receptor repertoire was used to minimize amplification bias, and any remaining bias was removed computationally after sequencing. In the source study's methods: Repertoire diversity was quantified as the Shannon entropy index using custom Python scripts. The unsorted, CD4+ and CD8+ repertoires were each analyzed separately, with the exception of combined analyses, where CD4+ and CD8+ sequences were merged in silico. Clonal expansion was defined as a frequency increase of at least 2-fold after treatment compared with C1D1, and clones undetected at baseline were assigned a pseudocount of 0.5. Singleton clones were defined as clones with 0 or 1 copy at C1D1, and non-singleton clones were defined as clones with 2 or more copies. Clones expanded in unsorted samples were assigned a CD4+, CD8+ or unknown annotation through matching of protein sequences in sorted samples from the same patient. Wilcoxon tests on paired samples were used to test diversity changes from C1D1 to C4D1. This is the immuneACCESS table as TCRdb keeps it, with only in-frame sequences that have V and J called. A part of the clones is gone; compared with another copy, unresolved V genes explain less than half, and the rest is unexplained. Clonal size and the V and J genes are those of that table, whereas D and trimming came from the DNA. The sample has 12,000 or so clones on record, 80% to 90% of them singletons. The ten largest account for around 30% of the sample.

Concerning this clone: No cognate antigen has been identified for it. Per-base qualities were not stored, and no clone one base away is much larger.

The sample's time point, from its label and the paper: cycle 1 day 1 (C1D1), immediately before nivolumab initiation. Every trial patient had relapsed after autologous stem cell transplantation, and cohorts A, B and C differed in prior brentuximab vedotin exposure. The trial cohort was composed of around 60 patients with relapsed/refractory classical Hodgkin lymphoma, for whom complete response, partial response or progressive disease was recorded as best overall response. Trial patients were treated with single-agent nivolumab in the multi-cohort phase II CheckMate 205 trial. An independent review committee assessed best overall response using the 2007 International Working Group response criteria. Trial PBMCs were collected just before the start of nivolumab (C1D1) and during therapy at cycle 2 day 1 and cycle 4 day 1. After peripheral blood was drawn into 8 mL Vacutainer Cell Preparation Tubes, PBMCs were isolated by centrifugation and then cryopreserved.

The sample in question was peripheral blood mononuclear cells (PBMCs), obtained at baseline. The receptor was isolated from a human donor with classical Hodgkin lymphoma. The chain employs TRBV7-3 and TRBJ2-7; 7 bases in the junction line up with TRBD2. CDR3 protein: CASSPTGRGIYEQYF. The nucleotides are TGTGCCAGCAGCCCCACCGGGCGGGGGATTTACGAGCAGTACTTC.